Listed below are T cell receptor beta chains from one sample, sequenced in a study of T cell repertoires in cytomegalovirus infection. Their antigens remain unidentified. TCRdb reprocessed the reads with MiXCR, giving one entry per CDR3 protein. The sample has 750,000 to 900,000 distinct CDR3 sequences, 25% to 30% seen once. The material sequenced was cultured CD8+ T cells from PBMCs, taken from culture after CMV antigen stimulation. These receptors all stem from a human donor in good health (CMV status not recorded). Some clones in this sample may be carry-over from other donors' samples. CDR3s include the opening cysteine and the closing phenylalanine or tryptophan. Fields, in order: J gene, clone size, V gene, D gene, CDR3 DNA, CDR3 protein. The D gene is left open where the match is weak. The size field is filled for only some rows; it gives once, few, many or a size class.

j_call: TRBJ2-7
clone_size: few
v_call: TRBV6-5
d_call: .
cdr3_nt: TGTGCCAGCAGTTACTCGACGGCCCCCTACGAGCAGTACTTC
cdr3_aa: CASSYSTAPYEQYF

j_call: TRBJ2-2
clone_size: .
v_call: TRBV27
d_call: .
cdr3_nt: TGTGCCAGCAGTACCCCTATGCGTAACACCGGGGAGCTGTTTTTT
cdr3_aa: CASSTPMRNTGELFF

j_call: TRBJ2-1
clone_size: .
v_call: TRBV4-2
d_call: .
cdr3_nt: TGTGCCAGCAGCCAAGATTATTTGGGGGCGCTTTACAATGAGCAGTTCTTC
cdr3_aa: CASSQDYLGALYNEQFF

j_call: TRBJ2-1
clone_size: .
v_call: TRBV4-3
d_call: .
cdr3_nt: TGCGCCAGCAGCCAAGACCCTTGGGCCGCTAACAATGAGCAGTTCTTC
cdr3_aa: CASSQDPWAANNEQFF

j_call: TRBJ1-1
clone_size: many
v_call: TRBV7-8
d_call: .
cdr3_nt: TGTGCCAGCAGCCCCAGGGCAGGGAACACTGAAGCTTTCTTT
cdr3_aa: CASSPRAGNTEAFF

j_call: TRBJ1-5
clone_size: .
v_call: TRBV20-1
d_call: .
cdr3_nt: TGCAGTGCTAGAGGTACAAATGAGGGGGGGCACCAGCCCCAGCATTTT
cdr3_aa: CSARGTNEGGHQPQHF

j_call: TRBJ1-2
clone_size: .
v_call: TRBV12-3/TRBV12-4
d_call: TRBD1
cdr3_nt: TGTGCCAGCAGCCCCCGGGCCGGGACAGGGTTAGCTAACTATGGCTACACCTTC
cdr3_aa: CASSPRAGTGLANYGYTF

j_call: TRBJ1-1
clone_size: few
v_call: TRBV7-9
d_call: .
cdr3_nt: TGTGCCAGCAGTCAGGTCGGACTCCCTGAAGCTTTCTTT
cdr3_aa: CASSQVGLPEAFF

j_call: TRBJ2-3
clone_size: many
v_call: TRBV7-6
d_call: TRBD2
cdr3_nt: TGTGCCAGCAGCACGACTAGCGGGGGGGGAGATACGCAGTATTTT
cdr3_aa: CASSTTSGGGDTQYF

j_call: TRBJ1-3
clone_size: few
v_call: TRBV27
d_call: .
cdr3_nt: TGTGCCAGCAGTTTTGGCCCAGAGGCTGGAAACACCATATATTTT
cdr3_aa: CASSFGPEAGNTIYF

j_call: TRBJ2-1
clone_size: .
v_call: TRBV12-3/TRBV12-4
d_call: .
cdr3_nt: TGTGCCAGCAGTTTAGCGATCTCGGACTACAACAATGAGCAGTTCTTC
cdr3_aa: CASSLAISDYNNEQFF

j_call: TRBJ2-7
clone_size: .
v_call: TRBV10-2
d_call: .
cdr3_nt: TGCGCCAGCAGTGAGTCCCGGCAGGACTCCTACGAGCAGTACTTC
cdr3_aa: CASSESRQDSYEQYF

j_call: TRBJ1-3
clone_size: .
v_call: TRBV7-9
d_call: .
cdr3_nt: TGTGCCAGCAGCTCCCCTTGGAAGGGCTCTGGAAACACCATATATTTT
cdr3_aa: CASSSPWKGSGNTIYF

j_call: TRBJ1-2
clone_size: many
v_call: TRBV7-9
d_call: .
cdr3_nt: TGTGCCAGCAGCTCGGGTATAGCCTTCGTGGATGGCTACACCTTC
cdr3_aa: CASSSGIAFVDGYTF

j_call: TRBJ1-1
clone_size: few
v_call: TRBV6-5
d_call: TRBD1
cdr3_nt: TGTGCCAGCAGTTACACCAGACAGGGCTTGAACACTGAAGCTTTCTTT
cdr3_aa: CASSYTRQGLNTEAFF

j_call: TRBJ2-3
clone_size: few
v_call: TRBV12-3/TRBV12-4
d_call: .
cdr3_nt: TGTGCCAGCAGTCCTCGACAGGCAGATACGCAGTATTTT
cdr3_aa: CASSPRQADTQYF

j_call: TRBJ1-5
clone_size: many
v_call: TRBV12-3/TRBV12-4
d_call: .
cdr3_nt: TGTGCCAGCAGTTTCGAGCCGAACAGACAGATCGGAAGAGGTCAGCCCCAGCATTTT
cdr3_aa: CASSFEPNRQIGRGQPQHF

j_call: TRBJ2-1
clone_size: .
v_call: TRBV19
d_call: .
cdr3_nt: TGTGCCAGTAGTCCGACGCACAGCTCCTACAATGAGCAGTTCTTC
cdr3_aa: CASSPTHSSYNEQFF

j_call: TRBJ2-5
clone_size: .
v_call: TRBV14
d_call: TRBD2
cdr3_nt: TGTGCCAGCAGCCAAGGGAGGAGCGGGGTGAGGGAGACCCAGTACTTC
cdr3_aa: CASSQGRSGVRETQYF

j_call: TRBJ2-2
clone_size: .
v_call: TRBV5-1
d_call: TRBD1
cdr3_nt: TGCGCCAGCAGCGACAGACAGGGGATAGACACCGGGGAGCTGTTTTTT
cdr3_aa: CASSDRQGIDTGELFF

j_call: TRBJ2-3
clone_size: .
v_call: TRBV6-6
d_call: .
cdr3_nt: TGTGCCAGCAGTTACCCAACAGGAGATACGCAGTATTTT
cdr3_aa: CASSYPTGDTQYF

j_call: TRBJ1-2
clone_size: .
v_call: TRBV6-4
d_call: TRBD1
cdr3_nt: TGTGCCAGCAGTGATCTATCCCCAGGGGGCAACTATGGCTACACCTTC
cdr3_aa: CASSDLSPGGNYGYTF

j_call: TRBJ2-1
clone_size: .
v_call: TRBV6-1
d_call: TRBD1
cdr3_nt: TGTGCCAGCAGTTACCTCGTAAATGGACAGGGGAGTCTGTTCTTC
cdr3_aa: CASSYLVNGQGSLFF

j_call: TRBJ2-2
clone_size: many
v_call: TRBV6-5
d_call: TRBD2
cdr3_nt: TGTGCCAGCAGCTGGGGACTAGCCGCGGGCACCGGGGAGCTGTTTTTT
cdr3_aa: CASSWGLAAGTGELFF

j_call: TRBJ2-1
clone_size: .
v_call: TRBV12-3/TRBV12-4
d_call: TRBD1
cdr3_nt: TGTGCCAGCAGTCCTTCCAGGGGGTACAATGAGCAGTTCTTC
cdr3_aa: CASSPSRGYNEQFF

j_call: TRBJ2-1
clone_size: .
v_call: TRBV7-9
d_call: TRBD2
cdr3_nt: TGTGCCAGCAGCTTATCGGGGGGGCTGGACAATGAGCAGTTCTTC
cdr3_aa: CASSLSGGLDNEQFF

j_call: TRBJ2-2
clone_size: .
v_call: TRBV7-6
d_call: .
cdr3_nt: TGTGCCAGCAGCTTATATCTCGGGAACACCGGGGAGCTGTTTTTT
cdr3_aa: CASSLYLGNTGELFF

j_call: TRBJ1-2
clone_size: many
v_call: TRBV12-3/TRBV12-4
d_call: .
cdr3_nt: TGTGCCAGCAGTTTAGCTGGACGGACCTATGGCTACACCTTC
cdr3_aa: CASSLAGRTYGYTF

j_call: TRBJ1-6
clone_size: few
v_call: TRBV7-9
d_call: TRBD1
cdr3_nt: TGTGCCAGCAGCAGCACCGGGACAGGGGTCTCACCCCTCCACTTT
cdr3_aa: CASSSTGTGVSPLHF

j_call: TRBJ2-5
clone_size: few
v_call: TRBV15
d_call: .
cdr3_nt: TGTGCCACCAGCAGAGTCCCCGGGGCGGAGACCCAGTACTTC
cdr3_aa: CATSRVPGAETQYF

j_call: TRBJ1-6
clone_size: .
v_call: TRBV2
d_call: .
cdr3_nt: TGTGCCAGCACGAACCATGGACAGTCTGGGAATTCACCCCTCCACTTT
cdr3_aa: CASTNHGQSGNSPLHF

j_call: TRBJ2-2
clone_size: .
v_call: TRBV6-5
d_call: TRBD2
cdr3_nt: TGTGCCAGCAGTTACTTCAAGACGCTAGCGGGGGGGCCCGGGGAGCTGTTTTTT
cdr3_aa: CASSYFKTLAGGPGELFF